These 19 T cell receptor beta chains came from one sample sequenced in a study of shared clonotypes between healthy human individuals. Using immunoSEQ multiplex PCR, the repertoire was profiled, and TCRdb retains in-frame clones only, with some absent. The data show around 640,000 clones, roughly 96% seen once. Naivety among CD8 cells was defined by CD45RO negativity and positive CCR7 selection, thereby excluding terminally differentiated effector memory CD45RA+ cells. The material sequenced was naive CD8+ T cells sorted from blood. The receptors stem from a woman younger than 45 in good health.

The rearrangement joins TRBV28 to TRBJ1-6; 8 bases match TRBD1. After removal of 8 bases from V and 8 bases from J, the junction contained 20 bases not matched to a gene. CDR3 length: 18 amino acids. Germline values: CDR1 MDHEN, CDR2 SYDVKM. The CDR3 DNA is TGTGCCAGCCTCGCTCTCCCGGGACAGGAGGTTGGAGATTCACCCCTCCACTTT. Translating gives CASLALPGQEVGDSPLHF. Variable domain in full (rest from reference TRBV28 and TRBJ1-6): DVKVTQSSRYLVKRTGEKVFLECVQDMDHENMFWYRQDPGLGLRLIYFSYDVKMKEKGDIPEGYSVSREKKERFSLILESASTNQTSMYLCASLALPGQEVGDSPLHFGNGTRLTVT.

The CDR3 loop is CASSPIGLATGYEQYF. CDR3 in DNA: TGTGCCAGCAGCCCAATTGGCCTCGCGACAGGTTACGAGCAGTACTTC. The genes are TRBV11-2 and TRBJ2-5; a possible D gene is TRBD1 (6 bases). The J call may be in error: the DNA end matches TRBJ2-7 better. This CDR3 spans 16 amino acids. The germline gives CDR1 SGHAT, CDR2 FQNNGV.

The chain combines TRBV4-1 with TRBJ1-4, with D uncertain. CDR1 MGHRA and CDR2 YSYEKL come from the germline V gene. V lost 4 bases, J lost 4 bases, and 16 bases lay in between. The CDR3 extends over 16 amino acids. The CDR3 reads CASSLQRATNNEKLFF. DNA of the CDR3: TGCGCCAGCAGCCTACAGCGGGCGACTAATAATGAAAAACTGTTTTTT.

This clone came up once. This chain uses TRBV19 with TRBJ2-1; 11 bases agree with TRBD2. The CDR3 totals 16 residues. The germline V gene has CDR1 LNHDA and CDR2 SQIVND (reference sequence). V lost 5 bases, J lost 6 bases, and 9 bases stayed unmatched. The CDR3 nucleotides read TGTGCCAGTAGTCCACCACTAGCGGGAGTTTTCAATGAGCAGTTCTTC. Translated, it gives CASSPPLAGVFNEQFF.

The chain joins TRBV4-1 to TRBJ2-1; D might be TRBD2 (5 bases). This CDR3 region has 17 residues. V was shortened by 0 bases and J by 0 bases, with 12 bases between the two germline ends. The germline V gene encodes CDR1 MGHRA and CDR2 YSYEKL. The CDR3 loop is CASSQDQDWISYNEQFF. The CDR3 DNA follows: TGCGCCAGCAGCCAAGATCAGGACTGGATCTCCTACAATGAGCAGTTCTTC.

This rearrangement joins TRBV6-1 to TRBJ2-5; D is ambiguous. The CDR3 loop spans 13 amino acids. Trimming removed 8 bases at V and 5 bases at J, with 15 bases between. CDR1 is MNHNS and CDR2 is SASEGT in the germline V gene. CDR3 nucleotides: TGTGCCAGCCGACGAAGGTCAGAGGAGACCCAGTACTTC. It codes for CASRRRSEETQYF.

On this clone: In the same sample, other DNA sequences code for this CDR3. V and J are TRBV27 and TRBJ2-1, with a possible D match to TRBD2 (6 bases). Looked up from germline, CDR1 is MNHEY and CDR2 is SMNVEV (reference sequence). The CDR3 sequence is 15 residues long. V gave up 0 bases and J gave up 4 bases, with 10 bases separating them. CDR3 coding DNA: TGTGCCAGCAGTTTATCGGGCGGGACGTACAATGAGCAGTTCTTC. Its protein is CASSLSGGTYNEQFF.

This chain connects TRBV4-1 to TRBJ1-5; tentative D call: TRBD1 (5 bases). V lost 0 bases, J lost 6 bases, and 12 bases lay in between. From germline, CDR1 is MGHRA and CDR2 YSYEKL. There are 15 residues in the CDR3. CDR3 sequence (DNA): TGCGCCAGCAGCCAAGAGGGCCAGGGCATTCAGCCCCAGCATTTT. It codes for CASSQEGQGIQPQHF.

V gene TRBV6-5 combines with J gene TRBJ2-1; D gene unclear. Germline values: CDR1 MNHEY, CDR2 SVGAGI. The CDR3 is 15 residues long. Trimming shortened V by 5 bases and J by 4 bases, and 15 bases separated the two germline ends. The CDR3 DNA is TGTGCCAGCAGTCTGGATGGCGAACCTTACAATGAGCAGTTCTTC. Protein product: CASSLDGEPYNEQFF.

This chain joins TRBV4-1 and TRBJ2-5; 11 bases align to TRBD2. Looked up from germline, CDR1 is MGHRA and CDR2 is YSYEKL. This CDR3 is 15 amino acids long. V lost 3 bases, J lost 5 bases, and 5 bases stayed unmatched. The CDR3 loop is CASSQTLAGEETQYF. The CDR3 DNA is TGCGCCAGCAGCCAGACACTAGCGGGGGAGGAGACCCAGTACTTC.

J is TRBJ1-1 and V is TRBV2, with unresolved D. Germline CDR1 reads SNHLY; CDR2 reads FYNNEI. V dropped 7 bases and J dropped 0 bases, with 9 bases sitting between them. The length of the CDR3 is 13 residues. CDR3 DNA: TGTGCCAGCAAACCGCCGTTGAACACTGAAGCTTTCTTT. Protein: CASKPPLNTEAFF.

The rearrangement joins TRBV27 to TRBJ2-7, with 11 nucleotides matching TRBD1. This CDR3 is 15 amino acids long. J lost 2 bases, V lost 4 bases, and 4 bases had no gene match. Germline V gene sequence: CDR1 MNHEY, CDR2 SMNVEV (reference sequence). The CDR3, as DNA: TGTGCCAGCAGTTGGGGGACAGGGGGAACCTACGAGCAGTACTTC. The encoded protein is CASSWGTGGTYEQYF.

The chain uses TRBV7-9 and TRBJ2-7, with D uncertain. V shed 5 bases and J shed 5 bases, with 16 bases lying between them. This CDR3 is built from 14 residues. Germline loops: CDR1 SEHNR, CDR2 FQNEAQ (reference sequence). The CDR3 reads CASSAQKGRHEQYF. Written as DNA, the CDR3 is TGTGCCAGCAGCGCCCAGAAGGGTCGGCACGAGCAGTACTTC.

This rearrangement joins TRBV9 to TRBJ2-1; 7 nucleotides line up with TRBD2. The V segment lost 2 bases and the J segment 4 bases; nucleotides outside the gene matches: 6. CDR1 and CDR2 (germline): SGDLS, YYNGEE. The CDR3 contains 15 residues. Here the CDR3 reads CASSVSSGKYNEQFF. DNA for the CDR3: TGTGCCAGCAGCGTGTCCAGCGGGAAATACAATGAGCAGTTCTTC.

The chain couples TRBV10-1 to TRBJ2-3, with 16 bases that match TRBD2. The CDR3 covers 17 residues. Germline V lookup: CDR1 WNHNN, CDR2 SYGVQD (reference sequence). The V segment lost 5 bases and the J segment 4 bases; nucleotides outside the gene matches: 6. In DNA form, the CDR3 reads TGCGCCAGCAGTAAAGGGACTAGCGGGAGGGAGGCAGATACGCAGTATTTT. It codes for CASSKGTSGREADTQYF.

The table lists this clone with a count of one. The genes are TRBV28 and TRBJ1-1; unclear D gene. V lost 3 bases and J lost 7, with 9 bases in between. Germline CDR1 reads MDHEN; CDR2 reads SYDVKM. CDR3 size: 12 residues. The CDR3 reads CASSFRPLEAFF. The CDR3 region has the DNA TGTGCCAGCAGTTTTCGCCCGCTTGAAGCTTTCTTT.

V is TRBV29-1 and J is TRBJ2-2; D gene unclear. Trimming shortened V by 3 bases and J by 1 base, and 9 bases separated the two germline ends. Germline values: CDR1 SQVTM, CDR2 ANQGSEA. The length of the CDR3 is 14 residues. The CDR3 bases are TGCAGCGTTGAGGGTTCAGTGAACACCGGGGAGCTGTTTTTT. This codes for CSVEGSVNTGELFF.

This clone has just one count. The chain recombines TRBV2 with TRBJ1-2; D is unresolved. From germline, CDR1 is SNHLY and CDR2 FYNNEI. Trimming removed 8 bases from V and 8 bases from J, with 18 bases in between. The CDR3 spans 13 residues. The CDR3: CASGEAQFMGYTF. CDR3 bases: TGTGCCAGCGGAGAAGCCCAATTTATGGGCTACACCTTC.

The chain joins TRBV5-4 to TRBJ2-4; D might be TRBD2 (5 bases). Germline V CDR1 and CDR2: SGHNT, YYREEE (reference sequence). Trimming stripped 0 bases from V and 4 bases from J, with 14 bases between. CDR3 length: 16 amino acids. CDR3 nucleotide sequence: TGTGCCAGCAGCTTGGACATGGGAGAGGGAAAAAACATTCAGTACTTC. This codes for CASSLDMGEGKNIQYF.